This T cell receptor (beta chain) was captured in a study of OX40 agonist ivuxolimab in advanced cancers. Overall study: Checkpoint inhibitors had been given previously to approximately 41% of patients. Study-level results: Researchers did not determine the expanded peripheral T cells' antigen specificity.

The CDR3 has 13 residues. The germline CDR1 and CDR2 sequences are MDHEN and SYDVKM. The ends were cut back, 1 base at V and 3 bases at J, with 7 bases in the middle. The repertoire was sequenced with immunoSEQ multiplex PCR; TCRdb's copy has only in-frame clones and lacks some. The table records 30,000 or so clones, about 88% of them present only once. In this sample, this clone turned up once. The antigen remains undetermined. The sequence derives from an adult with an advanced solid tumor such as melanoma, head and neck, liver or kidney cancer. The rearrangement joins TRBV28 to TRBJ2-7; no firm D call. This specimen was CD4+ or CD8+ T cells sorted from blood, taken in a trial of the OX40 agonist ivuxolimab. The CDR3 sequence: CASSLLQVYEQYF. Written as DNA, the CDR3 is TGTGCCAGCAGTTTATTACAAGTCTACGAGCAGTACTTC.